This paragraph covers one T cell receptor beta chain sequence. The data were taken from a study of blood T cells in healthy people across ages. The germline V gene encodes CDR1 GTSNPN and CDR2 SVGIG (reference sequence). V lost 0 bases to trimming and J lost 11 bases, with 28 bases between them. The CDR3 is 17 residues long. Alongside a J-beta primer mix, a sample-barcoded 5' primer served in a second PCR lasting about 7 to 11 cycles. TCRdb re-called the 5' RACE reads with MiXCR, one entry per CDR3 protein. The repertoire holds about 730,000 distinct CDR3 sequences, 35% to 45% seen once, with roughly 20% in the top ten.

The origin of this receptor is a woman in her fifties or sixties in good health. The J gene is TRBJ2-5, the V gene TRBV30; TRBD2 is a possible D gene (6 bases). The sample consisted of blood. CDR3 nucleotides: TGTGCCTGGAGTGTACGAAGGGCGGCGGGGAGTTACAATGAGCAGTACTTC. This translates into CAWSVRRAAGSYNEQYF.